Shown below are 29 T cell receptor beta chains from a single sample sequenced in a study of OX40 agonist ivuxolimab in advanced cancers. The table came from immunoSEQ multiplex PCR; TCRdb's copy has only in-frame clones and leaves some out. This sample carries more than 65,000 clones, about 80% of them seen once, and the ten largest clones take around 2.3%. Sequencing used CD4+ or CD8+ T cells sorted from blood, obtained in a trial of the OX40 agonist ivuxolimab. These receptors all stem from an adult with an advanced solid tumor such as melanoma, head and neck, liver or kidney cancer.

The chain links TRBV28 to TRBJ2-2; 12 nucleotides agree with TRBD1. Germline CDR1 is MDHEN and CDR2 is SYDVKM. The ends lost 6 bases at V and 4 bases at J; junction bases unmatched: 9. This CDR3 contains 17 residues. The chain's CDR3 is CASSPAGTGGRTGELFF. In nucleotides, the CDR3 is TGTGCCAGCAGCCCAGCCGGGACAGGGGGCCGCACCGGGGAGCTGTTTTTT.

This clone was seen a handful of times. This rearrangement joins TRBV5-8 to TRBJ2-1; D ambiguous. The length of the CDR3 is 12 residues. The V end was cut by 4 bases, the J end by 10 bases, with 12 bases between. CDR1 is SGHTS and CDR2 is YDEGEE in the germline V gene. The CDR3 DNA sequence: TGTGCCAGCAGCCGGACCTCTCGAGAGCAGTTCTTC. Translated, it gives CASSRTSREQFF. The variable domain in full, with the rest retrieved from reference TRBV5-8 and TRBJ2-1, is EAGVTQSPTHLIKTRGQQATLRCSPISGHTSVYWYQQALGLGLQFLLWYDEGEERNRGNFPPRFSGRQFPNYSSELNVNALELEDSALYLCASSRTSREQFFGPGTRLTVL.

This clone is a singleton in its sample. The chain joins TRBV28 to TRBJ2-3; D might be TRBD2 (6 bases). The CDR3 is 15 amino acids. The V end was cut by 6 bases, the J end by 1 base, with 14 bases between. The V gene's germline CDR1 is MDHEN and CDR2 SYDVKM. Written as DNA, the CDR3 is TGTGCCAGCAGCCCCGGGAGCAGGGGCACAGATACGCAGTATTTT. Translated: CASSPGSRGTDTQYF.

This sequence joins TRBV6-1 and TRBJ2-2, with TRBD2 identical over 11 bases. CDR3 length: 14 amino acids. J was trimmed by 5 bases and V by 6 bases; bases with no gene match: 2. Looked up from germline, CDR1 is MNHNS and CDR2 is SASEGT. The DNA for the CDR3 is TGTGCCAGCAGCCTAGCGGGAGGTACCGGGGAGCTGTTTTTT. Its translation: CASSLAGGTGELFF.

The gene calls are TRBV11-3 and TRBJ2-7; no reliable D call. This CDR3 region has 13 residues. Trimming cost V 6 bases and J 2 bases, with 11 bases left between them. Germline V lookup: CDR1 SGHNT, CDR2 YENEEA. For the CDR3, the DNA is TGTGCCAGCAGTTTTTCGGGCGCCTACGAGCAGTACTTC. This codes for CASSFSGAYEQYF.

The chain is built from TRBV20-1 and TRBJ1-1, with unresolved D. The V end lost 3 bases, the J end lost 7 bases, and 6 bases lay between the germline ends. The germline gives CDR1 DFQATT, CDR2 SNEGSKA (reference sequence). The CDR3 is 10 amino acids. The DNA of the CDR3 is TGCAGTGCTAGGCGGTTTGAAGCTTTCTTT. Amino acids: CSARRFEAFF.

V usage is TRBV30 and J usage is TRBJ1-2; D is uncertain. This CDR3 comprises 12 residues. Looked up from germline, CDR1 is GTSNPN and CDR2 is SVGIG (reference sequence). The V gene lost 1 base and the J gene lost 8 bases, with 11 bases spanning the gap. CDR3 in amino acids: CAWSDGIGGYTF. CDR3 nucleotides: TGTGCCTGGAGTGACGGGATAGGGGGCTACACCTTC.

The CDR3 loop reads CASSSGTSGTGELFF. CDR3 in DNA: TGTGCCAGCAGCTCGGGGACTAGCGGGACCGGGGAGCTGTTTTTT. This sequence joins TRBV6-1 and TRBJ2-2; 12 bases align to TRBD2. In germline, CDR1 is MNHNS, CDR2 SASEGT. V lost 6 bases and J lost 5; bases outside the gene matches: 4. The CDR3 covers 15 residues.

This rearrangement joins TRBV18 to TRBJ1-2; D might be TRBD1 (5 bases). The CDR3 is 14 residues long. Trimming took 7 bases from V and 7 from J, leaving 19 bases between them. Germline V gene lookup returns CDR1 KGHSH and CDR2 LQKENI. CDR3: CASFTLAAGAGYTF. The DNA for the CDR3 is TGTGCCAGCTTCACCTTGGCAGCTGGGGCTGGCTACACCTTC.

The chain links TRBV5-5 to TRBJ2-3, with D possibly matching TRBD1 (5 bases). Germline CDR1 is SGHKS and CDR2 is YYEKEE (reference sequence). V dropped 3 bases and J dropped 3 bases, with 8 bases sitting between them. This CDR3 contains 13 residues. The CDR3 reads CASSSPGTDTQYF. The CDR3 region has the DNA TGTGCCAGCAGCTCACCAGGGACAGATACGCAGTATTTT.

V usage is TRBV2 and J usage is TRBJ1-6; a weak D match, TRBD1 (5 bases). Germline CDR1 SNHLY, CDR2 FYNNEI. Trimming left V 7 bases short and J 7 bases short, with 17 bases between. This CDR3 region has 15 residues. The CDR3 sequence is CASKRVQDQNSPLHF. DNA for the CDR3: TGTGCCAGCAAGCGGGTACAGGACCAGAATTCACCCCTCCACTTT.

There are a few counts of this clone. The CDR3 reads CSALNYEQYF. DNA of the CDR3: TGCAGTGCCCTCAACTACGAGCAGTACTTC. This chain uses TRBV20-1 with TRBJ2-7; D call uncertain. V was pared by 6 bases and J by 3 bases, with 6 bases between. CDR1 DFQATT and CDR2 SNEGSKA come from the germline V gene (reference sequence). This CDR3 has 10 residues.

This sequence joins TRBV4-2 and TRBJ1-2; TRBD1 is a possible D gene (5 bases). The V end lost 5 bases, the J end lost 8 bases, and 15 bases lay between the germline ends. The CDR3 has 13 residues. Germline lookup yields CDR1 LGHNA and CDR2 YNFKEQ. The CDR3 is CASSWGGSQGYTF. The CDR3 DNA reads as TGTGCCAGCAGCTGGGGGGGGTCCCAGGGCTACACCTTC.

This chain uses TRBV2 with TRBJ2-3; 9 bases are a match to TRBD1. Per germline, CDR1 SNHLY and CDR2 FYNNEI. The CDR3 is 15 amino acids. With V trimmed by 3 bases and J by 3 bases, 4 bases remained unmatched. The CDR3 is CASSDDRGATDTQYF. Here the CDR3 DNA reads TGTGCCAGCAGTGATGACAGGGGGGCTACAGATACGCAGTATTTT.

In DNA, the CDR3 is TGTGCCAGCAGCCCCCGACAGACCCCGATGAACACTGAAGCTTTCTTT. Encoded protein: CASSPRQTPMNTEAFF. The rearrangement links TRBV27 to TRBJ1-1; D possibly corresponds to TRBD1 (5 bases). Trimming stripped 6 bases from V and 0 bases from J, with 17 bases between. Germline CDR1 reads MNHEY; CDR2 reads SMNVEV (reference sequence). CDR3 length: 16 residues.

The chain employs TRBV7-8 and TRBJ1-5; D is unclear. CDR3 length: 15 amino acids. The ends were cut back, 1 base at V and 3 bases at J, with 10 bases in the middle. Per the germline V gene, CDR1 is SGHVS and CDR2 is FQNEAQ. The CDR3: CASSLGEGLNQPQHF. CDR3 sequence (DNA): TGTGCCAGCAGCTTAGGCGAGGGCCTCAATCAGCCCCAGCATTTT.

The J gene is TRBJ1-6, the V gene TRBV7-6; D is unresolved. Trimming pared 1 base from V and 7 bases from J, leaving 5 bases between. CDR1 and CDR2 (germline): SGHVS, FNYEAQ. The CDR3 consists of 13 residues. Here the CDR3 reads CASSLGENSPLHF. In DNA, the CDR3 is TGTGCCAGCAGCTTAGGGGAGAATTCACCCCTCCACTTT. Full variable domain (remainder filled in from reference TRBV7-6 and TRBJ1-6): GAGVSQSPRYKVTKRGQDVALRCDPISGHVSLYWYRQALGQGPEFLTYFNYEAQQDKSGLPNDRFSAERPEGSISTLTIQRTEQRDSAMYRCASSLGENSPLHFGNGTRLTVT.

This chain joins TRBV19 and TRBJ1-6, with no clear D. V lost 5 bases and J 5 bases, leaving 13 bases between the germline ends. This CDR3 comprises 15 residues. Germline V gene sequence: CDR1 LNHDA, CDR2 SQIVND (reference sequence). DNA of the CDR3: TGTGCCAGTAGTCTCCCAGGCCGGAATAATTCACCCCTCCACTTT. As protein: CASSLPGRNNSPLHF.

This chain uses TRBV18 with TRBJ2-5; D is uncertain. The J call may be mistaken, given a closer DNA end match to TRBJ2-7. This CDR3 comprises 13 residues. Germline CDR1 reads KGHSH; CDR2 reads LQKENI. CDR3 DNA: TGTGCCAGCTCAGAGGCACAACCCTACGAGCAGTACTTC. It yields the protein CASSEAQPYEQYF.

The rearrangement uses TRBV5-4 and TRBJ1-1; D remains ambiguous. The V gene lost 3 bases and the J gene lost 4 bases, with 13 bases spanning the gap. Germline CDR1 is SGHNT and CDR2 is YYREEE (reference sequence). This CDR3 comprises 14 residues. The CDR3 DNA reads TGTGCCAGCAGCTCGATCGAAGCGGGCACTGAAGCTTTCTTT. Translating it yields CASSSIEAGTEAFF.

This sequence joins TRBV2 and TRBJ1-1, with D uncertain. CDR1 is SNHLY and CDR2 is FYNNEI in the germline V gene. This CDR3 region has 13 residues. Trimming took 6 bases from V and 5 from J, leaving 13 bases between them. CDR3 loop: CASSVALGTEAFF. The CDR3 coding sequence is TGTGCCAGCAGCGTTGCTCTAGGGACTGAAGCTTTCTTT. Drawing the rest from reference TRBV2 and TRBJ1-1, the complete variable domain is EPEVTQTPSHQVTQMGQEVILRCVPISNHLYFYWYRQILGQKVEFLVSFYNNEISEKSEIFDDQFSVERPDGSNFTLKIRSTKLEDSAMYFCASSVALGTEAFFGQGTRLTVV.

The chain carries TRBV30 and TRBJ2-6; TRBD1 agrees at 7 bases. This CDR3 is 17 amino acids long. Germline V gene sequence: CDR1 GTSNPN, CDR2 SVGIG (reference sequence). V was pared by 2 bases and J by 0 bases, with 7 bases of the junction left unmatched. In DNA form, the CDR3 reads TGTGCCTGGAGTCCGGGACAGAAATCCTCTGGGGCCAACGTCCTGACTTTC. This encodes CAWSPGQKSSGANVLTF.

Only one count was recorded for this clone. This chain joins TRBV6-1 and TRBJ1-5; D gene ambiguous. Germline assignment: CDR1 MNHNS and CDR2 SASEGT. V was trimmed by 7 bases and J by 0 bases, leaving 13 bases between them. The CDR3 sequence is 15 residues long. For the CDR3, the DNA is TGTGCCAGCACCGAGGCAGCATATAGCAATCAGCCCCAGCATTTT. Translation gives CASTEAAYSNQPQHF.

The chain recombines TRBV28 with TRBJ2-1; 7 bases match TRBD2. J was trimmed by 4 bases and V by 7 bases; bases with no gene match: 10. CDR1 is MDHEN, CDR2 SYDVKM, per germline. There are 15 residues in the CDR3. For the CDR3, the DNA is TGTGCCAGCACCGGCGGGGGACCACATTACAATGAGCAGTTCTTC. Protein sequence: CASTGGGPHYNEQFF.

The rearrangement uses TRBV5-4 and TRBJ1-2; the match to TRBD1 covers 10 bases. Trimming at V came to 4 bases and at J to 4 bases, leaving 7 bases not matched to a gene. The germline CDR1 and CDR2 sequences are SGHNT and YYREEE (reference sequence). This CDR3 region has 15 residues. The CDR3 nucleotides read TGTGCCAGCAGCCCTGACAGGGGGCGCAGCTATGGCTACACCTTC. This translates into CASSPDRGRSYGYTF.

The genes are TRBV9 and TRBJ1-2, with D hard to call. V was clipped by 0 bases and J by 1 base, with 7 bases between them. Germline V CDR1 and CDR2: SGDLS, YYNGEE. The length of the CDR3 is 14 residues. CDR3 bases: TGTGCCAGCAGCGTAGTGGAGGGTAACTATGGCTACACCTTC. Its protein product is CASSVVEGNYGYTF.

The CDR3 coding sequence is TGTGCCAGCAGGCCGGTGACACTCGGAGAGACCCAGTACTTC. It encodes CASRPVTLGETQYF. The chain is built from TRBV6-1 and TRBJ2-5; unclear D gene. V was shortened by 6 bases and J by 4 bases, with 15 bases between the two germline ends. The CDR3 covers 14 residues. Germline V CDR1 and CDR2: MNHNS, SASEGT.

V gene TRBV7-2 combines with J gene TRBJ1-5, with 7 positions matching TRBD1. This CDR3 comprises 16 residues. Germline loops: CDR1 SGHTA, CDR2 FQGNSA. V lost 2 bases, J lost 2 bases, and 6 bases stayed unmatched. CDR3 sequence reads: CASSLSGGWGNQPQHF. The DNA for the CDR3 is TGTGCCAGCAGCTTATCAGGGGGATGGGGCAATCAGCCCCAGCATTTT.

The chain links TRBV18 to TRBJ1-3; 8 bases are a match to TRBD1. The CDR3 is 16 residues long. Looked up from germline, CDR1 is KGHSH and CDR2 is LQKENI. Germline trimming cut 3 bases from V and 0 bases from J; bases unmatched to any gene: 4. The CDR3 spells CASSPGTGDSGNTIYF. The CDR3 DNA follows: TGTGCCAGCTCACCGGGGACAGGAGACTCTGGAAACACCATATATTTT.